These T cell receptor beta chains were read from a single sample in a study of CD8 T cells in ankylosing spondylitis. TCRdb used MiXCR to reprocess the 5' RACE reads, holding one entry per CDR3 protein. The table lists under 250,000 distinct CDR3 sequences, about 11% of them singletons. The sample was blood, either unsorted or a sorted T cell fraction (not recorded which). Receptors originate from a male donor with ankylosing spondylitis or in good health (not recorded which). Each CDR3 is given with its conserved first and last residue. Fields, in order: D gene, V gene, clone size, J gene, CDR3 DNA, CDR3 protein. A D gene is named only where the DNA matches it firmly. Only part of the rows carry a size: once, few, many, or a class if the clone is expanded.

>NA|TRBV20-1|few|TRBJ2-5
TGCAGTGCCAGGAGGGGGACCGAGACCCAGTACTTC
CSARRGTETQYF
>TRBD2|TRBV20-1|NA|TRBJ2-2
TGCAGTGCTGCACGCGGGAGGGCCCCCGGGGAGCTGTTTTTT
CSAARGRAPGELFF
>NA|TRBV27|NA|TRBJ2-6
TGTGCCAGCAGAACGACAGGCCTAGGCTCTGGGGCCAACGTCCTGACTTTC
CASRTTGLGSGANVLTF
>NA|TRBV5-1|many|TRBJ1-2
TGCGCCAGCAGCCCTCTAATATCCAGGGTGAATGGCTACACCTTC
CASSPLISRVNGYTF
>NA|TRBV7-2|many|TRBJ2-5
TGTGCCAGCAGCCCCTGGGACCTCGGAGAGACCCAGTACTTC
CASSPWDLGETQYF
>NA|TRBV29-1|many|TRBJ2-2
TGCAGCGTCAGAGCGGGACAAAGGGACACCGGGGAGCTGTTTTTT
CSVRAGQRDTGELFF
>TRBD2|TRBV12-3/TRBV12-4|many|TRBJ2-1
TGTGCCAGCAGTTTGGTAGCGGGAGCGCGGAATGAGCAGTTCTTC
CASSLVAGARNEQFF
>NA|TRBV5-1|many|TRBJ1-1
TGCGCCAGCAGCTTTGCAGGGTCTAGTACTGAAGCTTTCTTT
CASSFAGSSTEAFF
>NA|TRBV27|NA|TRBJ2-5
TGTGCCAGCAGCTCCTTCCTAGAGCCTGGGGAGACCCAGTACTTC
CASSSFLEPGETQYF
>TRBD2|TRBV7-9|NA|TRBJ2-1
TGTGCCAGCAGCTCGGGAGGGCCGGCTGAGCAGTTCTTC
CASSSGGPAEQFF
>NA|TRBV6-6|NA|TRBJ1-6
TGTGCCAGCAGTTACGGTACCACCCTCCACTTT
CASSYGTTLHF
>TRBD2|TRBV5-1|many|TRBJ2-2
TGCGCCAGCAGCGAAGGGACTAGCGGCACCGGGGAGCTGTTTTTT
CASSEGTSGTGELFF
>NA|TRBV9|many|TRBJ1-2
TGTGCCAGCAGCGTAGAGGTCCCCCCGCGTGGCTACACCTTC
CASSVEVPPRGYTF
>TRBD1|TRBV6-1|many|TRBJ2-7
TGTGCCAGCAGTCGGGACAGGGTCGCCTACGAGCAGTACTTC
CASSRDRVAYEQYF
>TRBD1|TRBV20-1|many|TRBJ2-7
TGCAGTGCCGGCCCCGGGACAGGGATCCCCGAGCAGTACTTC
CSAGPGTGIPEQYF
>TRBD1|TRBV5-8|many|TRBJ1-5
TGTGCCAGCAGCCATCGGACAGGGAGGGTCCAGCCCCAGCATTTT
CASSHRTGRVQPQHF
>NA|TRBV19|NA|TRBJ2-1
TGTGCCAGTAGTATCGGGGACGGCTACAATGAGCAGTTCTTC
CASSIGDGYNEQFF
>NA|TRBV12-3/TRBV12-4|few|TRBJ2-6
TGTGCCAGCACTCTTAGGGGTATCTCTGGGGCCAACGTCCTGACTTTC
CASTLRGISGANVLTF
>NA|TRBV20-1|many|TRBJ2-3
TGCAGTGCCCACGGCGAGGGGGGGCGGACAGATACGCAGTATTTT
CSAHGEGGRTDTQYF
>NA|TRBV30|many|TRBJ2-3
TGTGCCTGGAGCGGGATTAGCACAGATACGCAGTATTTT
CAWSGISTDTQYF
>NA|TRBV6-1|NA|TRBJ2-5
TGTGCCAGCAGTCAGCCTACGGGTACGGATACAAACCAAGAGACCCAGTACTTC
CASSQPTGTDTNQETQYF
>TRBD2|TRBV12-3/TRBV12-4|few|TRBJ2-2
TGTGCCAGCAGTATATTAGCGGGAGGGGCCGGGGAGCTGTTTTTT
CASSILAGGAGELFF
>NA|TRBV12-3/TRBV12-4|NA|TRBJ1-3
TGTGCCAGCAGTTTATCACAGCTACGAAACACCATATATTTT
CASSLSQLRNTIYF
>TRBD1|TRBV5-1|many|TRBJ2-3
TGCGCCAGCAGTCCATCCTCAGGGGGCGGGTCAGATACGCAGTATTTT
CASSPSSGGGSDTQYF
>TRBD1|TRBV24-1|many|TRBJ1-2
TGTGCCACCAGTGATGGACAGGGTGGTGGCTACACCTTC
CATSDGQGGGYTF
>NA|TRBV6-5|many|TRBJ1-5
TGTGCCAGCAGTTACTCCACAGGCAATCAGCCCCAGCATTTT
CASSYSTGNQPQHF
>NA|TRBV20-1|many|TRBJ2-5
TGCAGTGCTAGAGCGGGGCAGATGGAGACCCAGTACTTC
CSARAGQMETQYF
>NA|TRBV12-3/TRBV12-4|many|TRBJ2-1
TGTGCCAGCAGTTTAGCGGTTAGTGGGTACCAGTTCTTC
CASSLAVSGYQFF
>NA|TRBV12-3/TRBV12-4|many|TRBJ1-2
TGTGCCAGCAGTTCCCGAACGACATTCTTAACCTATGGCTACACCTTC
CASSSRTTFLTYGYTF
>NA|TRBV5-1|many|TRBJ1-1
TGCGCCAGCAGCTCCCCAGGGCTCCGGGCTTTCTTT
CASSSPGLRAFF
>TRBD1|TRBV20-1|many|TRBJ1-1
TGCAGTGCGTCGACAGGGGACACTGAAGCTTTCTTT
CSASTGDTEAFF
>NA|TRBV15|many|TRBJ1-4
TGTGCCACCAGCCCAACAACTAATGAAAAACTGTTTTTT
CATSPTTNEKLFF
>NA|TRBV7-8|many|TRBJ2-3
TGTGCCGCCCGCACCGGGAATACGCAGTATTTT
CAARTGNTQYF
>NA|TRBV20-1|many|TRBJ2-5
TGCAGTGCTAGAGATTTACGAGGGCAGGAGACCCAGTACTTC
CSARDLRGQETQYF
>NA|TRBV5-1|many|TRBJ1-1
TGCGCCAGCACGGAGAGCATGAACACTGAAGCTTTCTTT
CASTESMNTEAFF
>NA|TRBV3-1|many|TRBJ2-5
TGTGCCAGCAGCCAAGTTTCATCGAGTTCTGGCGGGGAGACCCAGTACTTC
CASSQVSSSSGGETQYF
>NA|TRBV10-3|NA|TRBJ2-3
TGTGCCATCAGTGAGTTAGAAGGACGCCGGAGCACAGATACGCAGTATTTT
CAISELEGRRSTDTQYF
>NA|TRBV11-1|NA|TRBJ2-2
TGTGCCAGCAGCTTACTGCGCTTAGGTAGGCCGGAGAAAAGGGAGCTGTTTTTT
CASSLLRLGRPEKRELFF
>NA|TRBV20-1|NA|TRBJ2-3
TGCAGTGCTAGATATCGACTAGTAATTTCAGATACGCAGTATTTT
CSARYRLVISDTQYF
>NA|TRBV6-5|few|TRBJ2-3
TGTGCCAGCAGCCCCAACTCTCACACAGATACGCAGTATTTT
CASSPNSHTDTQYF
>TRBD1|TRBV9|many|TRBJ1-2
TGTGCCAGCAGCAACTGGGACAGGGCTTGGTCGGACTATGGCTACACCTTC
CASSNWDRAWSDYGYTF
>TRBD2|TRBV7-3|many|TRBJ2-1
TGTGCCAGCAGCGCCGGGACTAGTGTTCGCAATGAGCAGTTCTTC
CASSAGTSVRNEQFF
>NA|TRBV5-1|few|TRBJ1-1
TGCGCCAGCAGCACACAGGGTCCGAACACTGAAGCTTTCTTT
CASSTQGPNTEAFF
>TRBD1|TRBV29-1|few|TRBJ1-1
TGCAGCGTTAGTAGGGGGCAGGGAACTGAAGCTTTCTTT
CSVSRGQGTEAFF
>NA|TRBV7-6|few|TRBJ2-5
TGTGCCAGCAGCTTAGCGGGGTCATACCGAGAGACCCAGTACTTC
CASSLAGSYRETQYF
>NA|TRBV6-1|many|TRBJ1-4
TGTGCCAGCAGTGCGGTCCTTAATGAAAAACTGTTTTTT
CASSAVLNEKLFF
>NA|TRBV5-1|many|TRBJ1-6
TGCGCCAGCAGCCTATCCAGGGATTCACCCCTCCACTTT
CASSLSRDSPLHF
>NA|TRBV20-1|many|TRBJ2-3
TGCAGTGCTAGAGGACCTGGGGGCCAGACAGATACGCAGTATTTT
CSARGPGGQTDTQYF
>NA|TRBV5-1|many|TRBJ2-2
TGCGCCAGCAGCTTGGCCTGGGGAGCGGGCACCGGGGAGCTGTTTTTT
CASSLAWGAGTGELFF
>TRBD1|TRBV7-9|many|TRBJ2-7
TGTGCCGGGAGATCCGCACAGGGGCGACTATACTACGAGCAGTACTTC
CAGRSAQGRLYYEQYF
>NA|TRBV6-5|NA|TRBJ1-1
TGTGCCAGCAGTCCCGGACACACTGAAGCTTTCTTT
CASSPGHTEAFF
>TRBD2|TRBV6-6|many|TRBJ2-7
TGTGCCAGCACCAGCGGGGTGGCCCGCGAGCAGTACTTC
CASTSGVAREQYF
>NA|TRBV3-1|many|TRBJ2-3
TGTGCCAGCAGCCAAGTCGGGCTAGACAACCCAGATACGCAGTATTTT
CASSQVGLDNPDTQYF
>TRBD1|TRBV2|NA|TRBJ1-1
TGTGCCAGTATGGCCGGGACAGGGGGCGCGGCGAACACTGAAGCTTTCTTT
CASMAGTGGAANTEAFF
>TRBD2|TRBV2|many|TRBJ2-5
TGTGCCAGCAGTGCGACTAGCGTCGGGACCCAGTACTTC
CASSATSVGTQYF